The 26 T cell receptor beta chains below all came from one sample that was sequenced in a study of cytomegalovirus exposure and HLA in healthy donors. PCR primers comprised 60 Vbeta and 13 Jbeta primers. Repertoires were generated with immunoSEQ multiplex PCR, while TCRdb's copy carries only in-frame clones and drops some. Among under 150,000 clones, less than 90% were seen once, and the ten largest hold 2% to 3%. The material sequenced was PBMCs. These receptors came from a boy aged 2-15 years in good health and CMV-seronegative.

The V and J genes are TRBV27 and TRBJ2-5; TRBD2 aligns across 13 bases. The J call may be incorrect, as the DNA end agrees better with TRBJ2-7. The length of the CDR3 is 16 residues. Germline V CDR1 and CDR2: MNHEY, SMNVEV (reference sequence). The CDR3 protein is CASSPWTSGSSYEQYF. CDR3 coding DNA: TGTGCCAGCAGTCCCTGGACTAGCGGGAGCTCCTACGAGCAGTACTTC.

The chain uses TRBV5-8 and TRBJ2-7, with D possibly TRBD1 on 5 matching bases. Germline loops: CDR1 SGHTS, CDR2 YDEGEE. The length of the CDR3 is 13 residues. Trimming took 2 bases from V and 2 from J, leaving 8 bases between them. The CDR3 nucleotides read TGTGCCAGCAGCTTCCAGGGCGCCTACGAGCAGTACTTC. As protein: CASSFQGAYEQYF.

This chain links TRBV7-8 with TRBJ2-7, with 7 bases that match TRBD1. This CDR3 contains 14 residues. Germline V gene sequence: CDR1 SGHVS, CDR2 FQNEAQ. Trimming at V came to 5 bases and at J to 3 bases, leaving 7 bases not matched to a gene. CDR3 nucleotide sequence: TGTGCCAGCAGCCCGGGACAGAGATTCTACGAGCAGTACTTC. Translated, it gives CASSPGQRFYEQYF. Supplemented by reference TRBV7-8 and TRBJ2-7, the full variable domain reads GAGVSQSPRYKVAKRGQDVALRCDPISGHVSLFWYQQALGQGPEFLTYFQNEAQLDKSGLPSDRFFAERPEGSVSTLKIQRTQQEDSAVYLCASSPGQRFYEQYFGPGTRLTVT.

The chain combines TRBV7-9 with TRBJ1-2; D call uncertain. The CDR3 loop spans 13 amino acids. The ends were cut back, 5 bases at V and 3 bases at J, with 10 bases in the middle. CDR1 and CDR2 from the germline V gene are SEHNR and FQNEAQ (reference sequence). The CDR3 spells CASSTFVYYGYTF. CDR3 DNA sequence: TGTGCCAGCAGCACTTTCGTCTACTATGGCTACACCTTC.

This chain connects TRBV5-4 to TRBJ2-5; 8 bases fit TRBD2. The CDR3 has 16 amino acids. V lost 4 bases, J lost 1 base, and 9 bases stayed unmatched. CDR1 and CDR2 from the germline V gene are SGHNT and YYREEE (reference sequence). The CDR3 nucleotides are TGTGCCAGCAGCGCGTTTCTCGGGGGGGGCCAAGAGACCCAGTACTTC. It encodes CASSAFLGGGQETQYF.

The chain couples TRBV5-5 to TRBJ2-2, with 7 bases that match TRBD1. V gave up 4 bases and J gave up 2 bases; unmatched junction bases: 5. There are 15 residues in the CDR3. The germline V gene encodes CDR1 SGHKS and CDR2 YYEKEE (reference sequence). The chain's CDR3 is CASSLTGRNTGELFF. DNA for the CDR3: TGTGCCAGCAGCCTGACAGGGCGAAACACCGGGGAGCTGTTTTTT. Looking up the rest from reference TRBV5-5 and TRBJ2-2 gives the full variable domain: DAGVTQSPTHLIKTRGQQVTLRCSPISGHKSVSWYQQVLGQGPQFIFQYYEKEERGRGNFPDRFSARQFPNYSSELNVNALLLGDSALYLCASSLTGRNTGELFFGEGSRLTVL.

The V call is TRBV19, the J call TRBJ2-6; 8 bases line up with TRBD1. Trimming at V came to 6 bases and at J to 0 bases, leaving 7 bases not matched to a gene. This CDR3 comprises 17 residues. Per germline, CDR1 LNHDA and CDR2 SQIVND (reference sequence). CDR3 region: CASRRTGHSSGANVLTF. CDR3 sequence (DNA): TGTGCCAGTAGGAGGACAGGGCATAGCTCTGGGGCCAACGTCCTGACTTTC.

V gene TRBV19 combines with J gene TRBJ1-4; 7 nucleotides match TRBD1. Germline CDR1 and CDR2: LNHDA and SQIVND (reference sequence). The CDR3 is 19 amino acids. The ends lost 3 bases at V and 0 bases at J; junction bases unmatched: 13. CDR3 region: CASSIEPWTGPATNEKLFF. In DNA, the CDR3 is TGTGCCAGTAGTATCGAGCCTTGGACAGGCCCCGCAACTAATGAAAAACTGTTTTTT. Looking up the rest from reference TRBV19 and TRBJ1-4 gives the full variable domain: DGGITQSPKYLFRKEGQNVTLSCEQNLNHDAMYWYRQDPGQGLRLIYYSQIVNDFQKGDIAEGYSVSREKKESFPLTVTSAQKNPTAFYLCASSIEPWTGPATNEKLFFGSGTQLSVL.

This clone was observed once. This sequence joins TRBV7-9 and TRBJ1-4; possibly TRBD1 for D (6 bases). CDR1 and CDR2 from the germline V gene are SEHNR and FQNEAQ (reference sequence). Trimming left V 7 bases short and J 7 bases short, with 22 bases between. The CDR3 covers 16 residues. The CDR3 DNA is TGTGCCAGCATCCAATTAACAGGGAGGGAAGGTGAAAAACTGTTTTTT. Translated: CASIQLTGREGEKLFF.

This chain links TRBV5-6 with TRBJ2-3, with 10 bases lining up with TRBD2. Per germline, CDR1 SGHDT and CDR2 YYEEEE. The CDR3 runs 15 residues. The V gene end was trimmed by 5 bases and the J gene end by 0 bases; junction bases not matched to a gene: 3. CDR3 residues: CASSLAGGSTDTQYF. In DNA form, the CDR3 reads TGTGCCAGCAGTTTAGCGGGGGGTAGCACAGATACGCAGTATTTT.

The chain joins TRBV4-2 to TRBJ2-2; 10 nucleotides align to TRBD1. The CDR3 totals 18 residues. Trimming at V came to 3 bases and at J to 7 bases, leaving 14 bases not matched to a gene. CDR1 and CDR2 from the germline V gene are LGHNA and YNFKEQ. The CDR3: CASSQDRDRGVMGGELFF. CDR3 DNA: TGTGCCAGCAGCCAGGACCGGGACAGGGGAGTAATGGGCGGGGAGCTGTTTTTT.

This sequence joins TRBV2 and TRBJ2-1; weak D call: TRBD2 (5 bases). The V gene lost 4 bases and the J gene lost 10 bases, with 11 bases spanning the gap. Germline CDR1 is SNHLY and CDR2 is FYNNEI. The CDR3 covers 12 residues. CDR3 DNA sequence: TGTGCCAGCAGTGTGGAGGTGGGGGAGCAGTTCTTC. This sequence encodes CASSVEVGEQFF.

The count of this clone is one. The gene calls are TRBV11-2 and TRBJ2-1; weak D call: TRBD1 (6 bases). CDR1 is SGHAT and CDR2 is FQNNGV in the germline V gene. Trimming removed 0 bases from V and 4 bases from J, with 22 bases in between. This CDR3 has 19 amino acids. The CDR3 DNA follows: TGTGCCAGCAGCTTAGATCACCTGGTACAGGGCCTTTGGTACAATGAGCAGTTCTTC. Translated: CASSLDHLVQGLWYNEQFF. The entire variable domain, with the rest obtained from reference TRBV11-2 and TRBJ2-1, is as follows: EAGVAQSPRYKIIEKRQSVAFWCNPISGHATLYWYQQILGQGPKLLIQFQNNGVVDDSQLPKDRFSAERLKGVDSTLKIQPAKLEDSAVYLCASSLDHLVQGLWYNEQFFGPGTRLTVL.

The CDR3 DNA sequence: TGTGCCAGCAGCTTAGTCCAGGGGGTCACAGATACGCAGTATTTT. Its protein product is CASSLVQGVTDTQYF. The J gene is TRBJ2-3, the V gene TRBV7-9; 7 bases match TRBD1. This CDR3 has 15 amino acids. Germline V lookup: CDR1 SEHNR, CDR2 FQNEAQ (reference sequence). V lost 1 base to trimming and J lost 2 bases; unmatched junction nucleotides: 3.

There are a few counts of this clone. The J gene is TRBJ1-1, the V gene TRBV6-1; D is uncertain. Germline CDR1 and CDR2: MNHNS and SASEGT. This CDR3 has 13 residues. V lost 4 bases to trimming and J lost 1 base, with 7 bases between them. The CDR3 region has the DNA TGTGCCAGCAGTGTAACGGGGAACACTGAAGCTTTCTTT. Translation gives CASSVTGNTEAFF.

V is TRBV27 and J is TRBJ2-7, with D possibly matching TRBD1 (6 bases). Trimming pared 2 bases from V and 5 bases from J, leaving 10 bases between. CDR1 is MNHEY and CDR2 is SMNVEV in the germline V gene (reference sequence). The CDR3 is 13 residues long. The CDR3 coding sequence is TGTGCCAGCAGTTTAGGACAGTATGACGAGCAGTACTTC. Residues: CASSLGQYDEQYF.

V and J are TRBV7-2 and TRBJ2-5; D call uncertain. Looked up from germline, CDR1 is SGHTA and CDR2 is FQGNSA. CDR3 size: 11 residues. Deletions cut 8 bases from V and 5 bases from J, with 9 bases between. Here the CDR3 reads CASSSAETQYF. CDR3 DNA: TGTGCCAGCTCGAGCGCGGAGACCCAGTACTTC.

V gene TRBV5-4 combines with J gene TRBJ2-2; 12 positions match TRBD2. The CDR3 sequence is 15 residues long. V lost 5 bases and J lost 5; bases outside the gene matches: 4. Germline values: CDR1 SGHNT, CDR2 YYREEE (reference sequence). The CDR3 reads CASRLAGGRTGELFF. CDR3 nucleotides: TGTGCCAGCAGACTAGCGGGGGGCCGGACCGGGGAGCTGTTTTTT. Based on the CDR3 plus reference TRBV5-4 and TRBJ2-2, the full variable domain is ETGVTQSPTHLIKTRGQQVTLRCSSQSGHNTVSWYQQALGQGPQFIFQYYREEENGRGNFPPRFSGLQFPNYSSELNVNALELDDSALYLCASRLAGGRTGELFFGEGSRLTVL.

The chain employs TRBV5-4 and TRBJ2-5, with a possible D match to TRBD2 (6 bases). Trimming took 2 bases from V and 1 from J, leaving 6 bases between them. CDR1 and CDR2 from the germline V gene are SGHNT and YYREEE (reference sequence). This CDR3 has 13 amino acids. The CDR3 sequence is CASSFGGQETQYF. CDR3 DNA sequence: TGTGCCAGCAGCTTCGGGGGCCAAGAGACCCAGTACTTC.

The J gene is TRBJ2-7, the V gene TRBV9; D is possibly TRBD1 (5 bases). The germline V gene has CDR1 SGDLS and CDR2 YYNGEE. This CDR3 is 15 amino acids long. Trimming removed 3 bases at V and 3 bases at J, with 16 bases between. CDR3 nucleotide sequence: TGTGCCAGCAGCGAAACCCCAGGGTGGTTCTACGAGCAGTACTTC. The encoded protein is CASSETPGWFYEQYF.

The chain combines TRBV29-1 with TRBJ2-7, with 9 bases that match TRBD2. CDR3 length: 15 amino acids. In germline, CDR1 is SQVTM, CDR2 ANQGSEA. V lost 6 bases and J lost 0; bases outside the gene matches: 9. The CDR3 sequence is CSVISGGDISYEQYF. CDR3 in DNA: TGCAGCGTCATTAGCGGGGGCGACATCTCCTACGAGCAGTACTTC.

In this sample, this clone turned up once. The V call is TRBV13, the J call TRBJ2-1; 10 bases line up with TRBD1. CDR1 and CDR2 (germline): PRHDT, FYEKMQ (reference sequence). Trimming at V came to 3 bases and at J to 8 bases, leaving 10 bases not matched to a gene. The CDR3 contains 16 residues. CDR3 nucleotide sequence: TGTGCCAGCAGCTTCAGGGGACAGGGGTACGTCCATGAGCAGTTCTTC. Its protein is CASSFRGQGYVHEQFF.

The chain combines TRBV6-4 with TRBJ2-2, with TRBD2 matching over 11 bases. The ends lost 6 bases at V and 3 bases at J; junction bases unmatched: 3. This CDR3 spans 15 amino acids. Germline V gene data show CDR1 as MRHNA and CDR2 as SNTAGT. The CDR3 sequence: CASSLLAGDTGELFF. CDR3 in DNA: TGTGCCAGCAGCCTACTAGCGGGGGACACCGGGGAGCTGTTTTTT.

The gene calls are TRBV9 and TRBJ2-6; 8 bases fit TRBD1. The CDR3 has 17 residues. Germline V gene sequence: CDR1 SGDLS, CDR2 YYNGEE. V dropped 3 bases and J dropped 2; count of bases not matched to a gene: 7. CDR3 sequence: CASSEQGGFAGANVLTF. The CDR3 DNA sequence: TGTGCCAGCAGCGAACAGGGGGGCTTCGCTGGGGCCAACGTCCTGACTTTC.

The gene calls are TRBV5-1 and TRBJ2-2, with 7 bases matching TRBD2. The ends lost 1 base at V and 4 bases at J; junction bases unmatched: 10. Germline loops: CDR1 SGHRS, CDR2 YFSETQ. There are 17 residues in the CDR3. The CDR3 coding sequence is TGCGCCAGCAGCTTGTGGGGCGGGAGCGTCGGCACCGGGGAGCTGTTTTTT. Its translation: CASSLWGGSVGTGELFF.

This clone was seen more than once but under ten times. V usage is TRBV5-6 and J usage is TRBJ2-7; the match to TRBD2 covers 7 bases. This CDR3 is built from 15 residues. Trimming cost V 3 bases and J 2 bases; bases outside gene matches: 8. From germline, CDR1 is SGHDT and CDR2 YYEEEE. CDR3 bases: TGTGCCAGCAGCTCCTTGATAGCGGGCACCTACGAGCAGTACTTC. It encodes CASSSLIAGTYEQYF.